Following are 15 T cell receptor beta chains from one sample sequenced in a study of shared clonotypes between healthy human individuals. Method: immunoSEQ multiplex PCR; TCRdb's copy keeps in-frame clones and lacks some. Of hundreds of thousands of clones in the sample, 90% to 95% were seen once. The naive CD8 subset, CD45RO-negative cells positively selected for CCR7, excluded terminally differentiated effector memory CD45RA+ cells. The sequencing sample was made of naive CD8+ T cells sorted from blood. Receptor source: a man aged 25-45 years in good health.

The chain carries TRBV5-6 and TRBJ2-3; the match to TRBD2 covers 10 bases. The V gene end was trimmed by 4 bases and the J gene end by 2 bases; junction bases not matched to a gene: 7. Germline-derived CDR1 and CDR2 are SGHDT and YYEEEE. The length of the CDR3 is 16 residues. CDR3 region: CASSGSLAGFTDTQYF. Written as DNA, the CDR3 is TGTGCCAGCAGCGGATCACTAGCGGGGTTCACAGATACGCAGTATTTT.

This clone is a singleton in its sample. The V and J genes are TRBV5-1 and TRBJ2-7; weak D call: TRBD2 (5 bases). Germline-derived CDR1 and CDR2 are SGHRS and YFSETQ. The CDR3 sequence is 16 residues long. Trimming pared 0 bases from V and 7 bases from J, leaving 20 bases between. The chain's CDR3 is CASSLGGADSFGEQYF. CDR3 bases: TGCGCCAGCAGCTTGGGGGGAGCGGACTCCTTTGGTGAGCAGTACTTC.

This clone occurred once. This rearrangement joins TRBV9 to TRBJ2-6; 10 bases line up with TRBD2. The CDR3 runs to 17 residues. CDR1 and CDR2 (germline): SGDLS, YYNGEE. The V and J ends lost 3 bases and 1 base, in that order; junction bases with no gene match: 4. The CDR3 spells CASSAPGLASGANVLTF. CDR3 coding DNA: TGTGCCAGCAGCGCACCGGGACTAGCGTCTGGGGCCAACGTCCTGACTTTC.

This clone was counted once. The chain uses TRBV9 and TRBJ2-1; 11 bases agree with TRBD2. The CDR3 runs 18 residues. Trimming removed 1 base from V and 6 bases from J; junction bases left unmatched: 12. Germline CDR1 is SGDLS and CDR2 is YYNGEE. The chain's CDR3 is CASSVSPLPGLAVNEQFF. Here the CDR3 DNA reads TGTGCCAGCAGCGTATCCCCCCTACCGGGACTAGCGGTCAATGAGCAGTTCTTC.

V is TRBV2 and J is TRBJ2-1, with D hard to call. The V end was cut by 7 bases, the J end by 5 bases, with 24 bases between. Per the germline V gene, CDR1 is SNHLY and CDR2 is FYNNEI. There are 17 residues in the CDR3. In DNA form, the CDR3 reads TGTGCCAGCAACTTACTGGTTGAGCCGGCCACGAACAATGAGCAGTTCTTC. This encodes CASNLLVEPATNNEQFF.

The genes are TRBV19 and TRBJ2-2; 7 bases agree with TRBD2. The CDR3 length is 13 residues. Per the germline V gene, CDR1 is LNHDA and CDR2 is SQIVND (reference sequence). With V trimmed by 11 bases and J by 4 bases, 7 bases remained unmatched. The CDR3 nucleotides are TGTGCCGCCTCCGGGACTACCACCGGGGAGCTGTTTTTT. Translating gives CAASGTTTGELFF.

This clone showed up just once. This rearrangement joins TRBV11-3 to TRBJ2-3; 7 bases match TRBD2. The CDR3 length is 17 residues. V lost 6 bases, J lost 2 bases, and 14 bases stayed unmatched. The germline V gene has CDR1 SGHNT and CDR2 YENEEA. The chain's CDR3 is CASSTEKGLAATDTQYF. Written as DNA, the CDR3 is TGTGCCAGCAGTACCGAAAAGGGGCTAGCGGCCACAGATACGCAGTATTTT.

As regards this clone: Different DNA sequences within this sample yield the same CDR3. The V gene is TRBV7-9, the J gene TRBJ2-1; no firm D call. V was shortened by 0 bases and J by 3 bases, with 0 bases between the two germline ends. The CDR3 spans 12 residues. Germline CDR1 SEHNR, CDR2 FQNEAQ (reference sequence). CDR3 in amino acids: CASSLAYNEQFF. In nucleotides, the CDR3 is TGTGCCAGCAGCTTAGCCTACAATGAGCAGTTCTTC.

The chain is built from TRBV13 and TRBJ2-7, with 14 bases that match TRBD2. Germline trimming cut 4 bases from V and 6 bases from J; bases unmatched to any gene: 11. This CDR3 spans 17 amino acids. CDR1 and CDR2 from the germline V gene are PRHDT and FYEKMQ (reference sequence). The CDR3 sequence: CASSSRLAGGPAREQYF. CDR3 nucleotides: TGTGCCAGCAGCTCCCGACTAGCGGGAGGGCCGGCTCGCGAGCAGTACTTC.

As to this clone: The identical CDR3 is also encoded by other nucleotide sequences in the sample. The V and J genes are TRBV7-9 and TRBJ2-1; possible D gene TRBD1, 6 bases. The germline V gene encodes CDR1 SEHNR and CDR2 FQNEAQ (reference sequence). Trimming shortened V by 0 bases and J by 6 bases, and 12 bases separated the two germline ends. The CDR3 is 15 amino acids. CDR3 nucleotide sequence: TGTGCCAGCAGCTTAGCGGGGGCGCCCGGCAATGAGCAGTTCTTC. This translates into CASSLAGAPGNEQFF.

The chain links TRBV4-1 to TRBJ2-2; the D is unclear. The germline gives CDR1 MGHRA, CDR2 YSYEKL. The CDR3 has 16 amino acids. V was clipped by 0 bases and J by 7 bases, with 15 bases between them. The CDR3 loop is CASSQEAIGRVGELFF. The CDR3, as DNA: TGCGCCAGCAGCCAAGAAGCAATCGGGCGAGTCGGGGAGCTGTTTTTT.

The CDR3, as DNA: TGCGCCAGCAGCGAGGGGAGTGGCTACACCTTC. Residues: CASSEGSGYTF. The chain uses TRBV10-2 and TRBJ1-2; a weak D match, TRBD1 (5 bases). Trimming removed 6 bases from V and 7 bases from J, with 9 bases in between. Germline loops: CDR1 WSHSY, CDR2 SAAADI. CDR3 size: 11 residues.

The chain joins TRBV27 to TRBJ1-5, with D unresolved. CDR3 length: 14 amino acids. V lost 8 bases and J 0 bases, leaving 11 bases between the germline ends. Germline lookup yields CDR1 MNHEY and CDR2 SMNVEV (reference sequence). The CDR3, as DNA: TGTGCCAGCGCCCCACCCTATAGCAATCAGCCCCAGCATTTT. This translates into CASAPPYSNQPQHF.

This chain connects TRBV2 to TRBJ2-2; a weak D match, TRBD1 (6 bases). The length of the CDR3 is 16 residues. V shed 2 bases and J shed 0 bases, with 10 bases lying between them. Germline assignment: CDR1 SNHLY and CDR2 FYNNEI. In nucleotides, the CDR3 is TGTGCCAGCAGTGAATCGAGGACAGCGAACACCGGGGAGCTGTTTTTT. This sequence encodes CASSESRTANTGELFF.

The chain has TRBV27 and TRBJ2-2, with a possible D match to TRBD2 (5 bases). Germline lookup yields CDR1 MNHEY and CDR2 SMNVEV (reference sequence). Trimming shortened V by 5 bases and J by 5 bases, and 12 bases separated the two germline ends. The CDR3 sequence is 14 residues long. CDR3 sequence reads: CASSAGYLTGELFF. The CDR3 DNA sequence: TGTGCCAGCAGTGCGGGTTATTTAACCGGGGAGCTGTTTTTT.